Each of the 5 T cell receptor beta chains below was sequenced from the same sample in a study of blood T cell repertoires in COVID-19. Libraries were prepared by immunoSEQ multiplex PCR; TCRdb keeps only in-frame clonotypes and omits some of them. The sample contains about 300,000 clones, roughly 92% of which appear only once. The specimen sequenced was peripheral blood. The receptors were sampled from a woman in her thirties with COVID-19, enrolled during active disease.

The chain couples TRBV7-2 to TRBJ1-4; 8 nucleotides line up with TRBD1. CDR1 SGHTA and CDR2 FQGNSA come from the germline V gene. The ends lost 5 bases at V and 5 bases at J; junction bases unmatched: 7. The CDR3 is 15 residues long. For the CDR3, the DNA is TGTGCCAGCAGCCCCTGGACAGGGACGAATGAAAAACTGTTTTTT. Translating it yields CASSPWTGTNEKLFF.

The chain uses TRBV2 and TRBJ2-7; D is perhaps TRBD1 (7 bases). The CDR3 extends over 11 amino acids. Trimming shortened V by 7 bases and J by 11 bases, and 15 bases separated the two germline ends. Looked up from germline, CDR1 is SNHLY and CDR2 is FYNNEI. This chain's CDR3 is CASTGGTAEYF. In DNA, the CDR3 is TGTGCCAGCACAGGGGGGACGGCGGAGTACTTC.

The V gene is TRBV25-1, the J gene TRBJ2-5; 9 positions match TRBD2. V was pared by 3 bases and J by 5 bases, with 10 bases of the junction left unmatched. The CDR3 covers 16 residues. CDR1 is MGHDK, CDR2 SYGVNS, per germline. In DNA form, the CDR3 reads TGTGCCAGCAGTGACCTAGGAGCGGGAGGCTACGAGACCCAGTACTTC. It is translated as CASSDLGAGGYETQYF. Looking up the rest from reference TRBV25-1 and TRBJ2-5 gives the full variable domain: EADIYQTPRYLVIGTGKKITLECSQTMGHDKMYWYQQDPGMELHLIHYSYGVNSTEKGDLSSESTVSRIRTEHFPLTLESARPSHTSQYLCASSDLGAGGYETQYFGPGTRLLVL.

The rearrangement uses TRBV11-1 and TRBJ2-7; D may be TRBD2 (7 bases). Per the germline V gene, CDR1 is SGHAT and CDR2 is FQDESV (reference sequence). Trimming removed 5 bases at V and 2 bases at J, with 16 bases between. The CDR3 contains 15 residues. In nucleotides, the CDR3 is TGTGCCAGCAGCGAGGGGGGGAGATCGACCTACGAGCAGTACTTC. Its translation: CASSEGGRSTYEQYF.

The table lists this clone with a few counts. Other nucleotide sequences from this sample produce the same CDR3. This chain joins TRBV30 and TRBJ1-5; 7 nucleotides align to TRBD1. CDR1 is GTSNPN, CDR2 SVGIG, per germline (reference sequence). The CDR3 is 16 amino acids. The junction had 9 bases not matched to a gene; V was cut back by 2 bases and J by 2 bases. This chain's CDR3 is CAWSRSGTGGNQPQHF. In DNA, the CDR3 is TGTGCCTGGAGTCGATCCGGAACAGGGGGCAATCAGCCCCAGCATTTT. Looking up the rest from reference TRBV30 and TRBJ1-5 gives the full variable domain: SQTIHQWPATLVQPVGSPLSLECTVEGTSNPNLYWYRQAAGRGLQLLFYSVGIGQISSEVPQNLSASRPQDRQFILSSKKLLLSDSGFYLCAWSRSGTGGNQPQHFGDGTRLSIL.